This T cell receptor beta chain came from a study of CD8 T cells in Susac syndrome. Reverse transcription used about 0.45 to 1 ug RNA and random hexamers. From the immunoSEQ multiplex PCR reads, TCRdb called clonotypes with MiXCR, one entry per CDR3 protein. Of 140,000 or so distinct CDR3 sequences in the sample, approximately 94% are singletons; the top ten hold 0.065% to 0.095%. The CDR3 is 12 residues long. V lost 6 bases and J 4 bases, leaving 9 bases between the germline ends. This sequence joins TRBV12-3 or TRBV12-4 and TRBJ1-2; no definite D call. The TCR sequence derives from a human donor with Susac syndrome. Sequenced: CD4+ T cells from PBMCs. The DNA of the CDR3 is TGTGCCAGCAGCCCGGTCCTCTATGGCTACACCTTC. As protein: CASSPVLYGYTF.